This is a list of T cell receptor beta chains from one sample in a study of early T cells in non-severe SARS-CoV-2 infection. TCRdb passed the 5' RACE reads through MiXCR, listing each CDR3 protein once. The table records tens of thousands of distinct CDR3 sequences, about 14% of them present only once. The sample in question was whole blood, obtained at baseline. These receptors all stem from an adult who was a healthcare worker with PCR-confirmed SARS-CoV-2 infection or an uninfected control (not recorded which). Each CDR3 is given with its conserved first and last residue. The D gene is left open where the match is weak. Size is omitted from some rows. Given values are once, few, many or a class for expanded clones.

j_gene: TRBJ2-2; v_gene: TRBV29-1; abundance: NA; d_gene: NA; CDR3nt: TGCAGCGGGACCGGGACATCGACCGGGGAGCTGTTTTTT; CDR3aa: CSGTGTSTGELFF
j_gene: TRBJ2-7; v_gene: TRBV20-1; abundance: NA; d_gene: NA; CDR3nt: TGCAGTGCCAAAATCACTAGTACCTCCCCATCGCAGTACTTC; CDR3aa: CSAKITSTSPSQYF
j_gene: TRBJ2-5; v_gene: TRBV18; abundance: many; d_gene: TRBD2; CDR3nt: TGTGCCAGCTCACCCGGGACTACCCGAAGTCTGGAGACCCAGTACTTC; CDR3aa: CASSPGTTRSLETQYF
j_gene: TRBJ2-1; v_gene: TRBV6-4; abundance: many; d_gene: TRBD2; CDR3nt: TGTGCCAGCAGTGACGGAGAGTTAGCGGGATACAATGAGCAGTTCTTC; CDR3aa: CASSDGELAGYNEQFF
j_gene: TRBJ2-3; v_gene: TRBV11-1; abundance: few; d_gene: NA; CDR3nt: TGTGCCAGCAGAGGAGACAGAACCCGCACAGATACGCAGTATTTT; CDR3aa: CASRGDRTRTDTQYF
j_gene: TRBJ1-2; v_gene: TRBV3-1; abundance: NA; d_gene: TRBD1; CDR3nt: TGTGCCAGCAGCCAAGGGGGGACAGGACTTGCCTATGGCTACACCTTC; CDR3aa: CASSQGGTGLAYGYTF
j_gene: TRBJ2-7; v_gene: TRBV11-2; abundance: few; d_gene: NA; CDR3nt: TGTGCCAGCAGCTTAGGCGCCGGATCCTACGAGCAGTACTTC; CDR3aa: CASSLGAGSYEQYF
j_gene: TRBJ2-1; v_gene: TRBV29-1; abundance: NA; d_gene: TRBD2; CDR3nt: TGCAGCGTTGAGGTCCTGGGACTAGCGGACAATGAGCAGTTCTTC; CDR3aa: CSVEVLGLADNEQFF
j_gene: TRBJ2-3; v_gene: TRBV6-1; abundance: NA; d_gene: TRBD2; CDR3nt: TGTGCCAGCAGTGAGGTAGCGGGAGGGCCAGAAGATACGCAGTATTTT; CDR3aa: CASSEVAGGPEDTQYF
j_gene: TRBJ2-1; v_gene: TRBV27; abundance: NA; d_gene: NA; CDR3nt: TGTGCCAGCAGTTCTCAAGCTGCGTACAATGAGCAGTTCTTC; CDR3aa: CASSSQAAYNEQFF
j_gene: TRBJ2-1; v_gene: TRBV10-3; abundance: few; d_gene: TRBD1; CDR3nt: TGTGCCATCAGTCCGGGACAGGGGCGCGATGAGCAGTTCTTC; CDR3aa: CAISPGQGRDEQFF
j_gene: TRBJ2-2; v_gene: TRBV19; abundance: NA; d_gene: NA; CDR3nt: TGTGCCAGTAGTACCTACAACAGCCCAGTCACCGGGGAGCTGTTTTTT; CDR3aa: CASSTYNSPVTGELFF
j_gene: TRBJ2-7; v_gene: TRBV29-1; abundance: few; d_gene: NA; CDR3nt: TGCAGCGCGGGACATGGGGCCTACGAGCAGTACTTC; CDR3aa: CSAGHGAYEQYF
j_gene: TRBJ2-1; v_gene: TRBV5-1; abundance: few; d_gene: TRBD2; CDR3nt: TGCGCCAGCAGCTTGTCTCCTAATGCGGGAGGGAAGTTCTTC; CDR3aa: CASSLSPNAGGKFF
j_gene: TRBJ2-7; v_gene: TRBV29-1; abundance: NA; d_gene: TRBD1; CDR3nt: TGCAGCGTTGAAACCAGGGGGTCTACCTACGAGCAGTACTTC; CDR3aa: CSVETRGSTYEQYF
j_gene: TRBJ2-3; v_gene: TRBV6-5; abundance: few; d_gene: NA; CDR3nt: TGTGCCAGCAGCCCCCACCGCACAGATACGCAGTATTTT; CDR3aa: CASSPHRTDTQYF
j_gene: TRBJ2-3; v_gene: TRBV5-1; abundance: few; d_gene: NA; CDR3nt: TGCGCCAGCAGCTTGTCCGGAATTGGGGGAGATACGCAGTATTTT; CDR3aa: CASSLSGIGGDTQYF
j_gene: TRBJ2-7; v_gene: TRBV5-1; abundance: NA; d_gene: NA; CDR3nt: TGCGCCAGCAGACAGGTTTACGGGGCCTACGAGCAGTACTTC; CDR3aa: CASRQVYGAYEQYF
j_gene: TRBJ2-1; v_gene: TRBV6-6; abundance: NA; d_gene: NA; CDR3nt: TGTGCCAGCAGCCTGGGACACTTCAGCTCCTACAATGAGCAGTTCTTC; CDR3aa: CASSLGHFSSYNEQFF
j_gene: TRBJ1-1; v_gene: TRBV28; abundance: NA; d_gene: NA; CDR3nt: TGTGCCAGCAGTCCCCGTGGGGCTCCCCAGGGTAACACTGAAGCTTTCTTT; CDR3aa: CASSPRGAPQGNTEAFF
j_gene: TRBJ1-1; v_gene: TRBV4-1; abundance: many; d_gene: NA; CDR3nt: TGCGCCAGCAGCCCGGGACCCCAGAGAACTGAAGCTTTCTTT; CDR3aa: CASSPGPQRTEAFF
j_gene: TRBJ2-1; v_gene: TRBV7-6; abundance: NA; d_gene: NA; CDR3nt: TGTGCCAGCACCGCTTATATGGCTAGCTTTAGCTCCTACAATGAGCAGTTCTTC; CDR3aa: CASTAYMASFSSYNEQFF
j_gene: TRBJ2-7; v_gene: TRBV29-1; abundance: NA; d_gene: TRBD2; CDR3nt: TGCAGCGTTGAGGGACTAGGTTACGAGCAGTACTTC; CDR3aa: CSVEGLGYEQYF
j_gene: TRBJ2-2; v_gene: TRBV11-2; abundance: NA; d_gene: TRBD2; CDR3nt: TGTGCCAGCAGCTTAGGACTAGCGGGAGCGGTCGGGGAGCTGTTTTTT; CDR3aa: CASSLGLAGAVGELFF
j_gene: TRBJ1-2; v_gene: TRBV19; abundance: NA; d_gene: NA; CDR3nt: TGTGCCAGTAGTACCGGGACCTCGGCTAACTATGGCTACACCTTC; CDR3aa: CASSTGTSANYGYTF
j_gene: TRBJ1-5; v_gene: TRBV3-1; abundance: NA; d_gene: NA; CDR3nt: TGTGCCAGCAGCGGGAGGAGCAATCAGCCCCAGCATTTT; CDR3aa: CASSGRSNQPQHF
j_gene: TRBJ2-3; v_gene: TRBV7-8; abundance: few; d_gene: NA; CDR3nt: TGTGCCAGCAGCTTACAGGCCCGCACAGATACGCAGTATTTT; CDR3aa: CASSLQARTDTQYF
j_gene: TRBJ2-7; v_gene: TRBV28; abundance: NA; d_gene: NA; CDR3nt: TGTGCCAGCAGTCCGGGAACTGGGACCTACGAGCAGTACTTC; CDR3aa: CASSPGTGTYEQYF
j_gene: TRBJ1-1; v_gene: TRBV5-4; abundance: NA; d_gene: TRBD1; CDR3nt: TGTGCCAGCAGCCTCTACCAGGGGGCCCGCGGCACTGAAGCTTTCTTT; CDR3aa: CASSLYQGARGTEAFF
j_gene: TRBJ2-3; v_gene: TRBV19; abundance: NA; d_gene: TRBD2; CDR3nt: TGTGCCAGTAGCGGGACTAGCGGGATCCGGAGCACAGATACGCAGTATTTT; CDR3aa: CASSGTSGIRSTDTQYF
j_gene: TRBJ1-1; v_gene: TRBV20-1; abundance: NA; d_gene: NA; CDR3nt: TGCAGTGCTGATACAGGGTTCCAAGCTTTCTTT; CDR3aa: CSADTGFQAFF
j_gene: TRBJ2-2; v_gene: TRBV6-4; abundance: many; d_gene: TRBD1; CDR3nt: TGTGCCAGCGGCCAGGGGGCCACCGGGGAGCTGTTTTTT; CDR3aa: CASGQGATGELFF
j_gene: TRBJ1-1; v_gene: TRBV7-9; abundance: few; d_gene: NA; CDR3nt: TGTGCCACCAATCAGGGACCTGAAGCTTTCTTT; CDR3aa: CATNQGPEAFF
j_gene: TRBJ2-7; v_gene: TRBV3-1; abundance: NA; d_gene: NA; CDR3nt: TGTGCCAGCAGCCCCCTCGGGAGAGGGAGCTCCTACGAGCAGTACTTC; CDR3aa: CASSPLGRGSSYEQYF
j_gene: TRBJ2-3; v_gene: TRBV20-1; abundance: NA; d_gene: NA; CDR3nt: TGCAGTGCTAGAGATTGGCAGAGCACAGATACGCAGTATTTT; CDR3aa: CSARDWQSTDTQYF
j_gene: TRBJ1-3; v_gene: TRBV2; abundance: NA; d_gene: TRBD1; CDR3nt: TGTGCCAGCAGTGGACAGGGGCCTTCTGGAAACACCATATATTTT; CDR3aa: CASSGQGPSGNTIYF
j_gene: TRBJ2-3; v_gene: TRBV20-1; abundance: many; d_gene: NA; CDR3nt: TGCAGTGCTAGAGATCGGAGACTAGATACGCAGTATTTT; CDR3aa: CSARDRRLDTQYF
j_gene: TRBJ2-5; v_gene: TRBV12-3/TRBV12-4; abundance: many; d_gene: NA; CDR3nt: TGTGCCAGCAGAGAAAGCGGTACCCTGTGGGAGACCCAGTACTTC; CDR3aa: CASRESGTLWETQYF
j_gene: TRBJ2-2; v_gene: TRBV5-1; abundance: few; d_gene: NA; CDR3nt: TGCGCCAGCAGCTCCACGCCCCAGGCCCGGGAGCTGTTTTTT; CDR3aa: CASSSTPQARELFF
j_gene: TRBJ2-2; v_gene: TRBV20-1; abundance: NA; d_gene: NA; CDR3nt: TGCAGTGCTAGGAATCCGGGACTGTTAGCGGTTATGAACACCGGGGAGCTGTTTTTT; CDR3aa: CSARNPGLLAVMNTGELFF
j_gene: TRBJ1-1; v_gene: TRBV28; abundance: few; d_gene: NA; CDR3nt: TGTGCCAGCAGTCAACCGCCTCGTTACACTGAAGCTTTCTTT; CDR3aa: CASSQPPRYTEAFF
j_gene: TRBJ1-1; v_gene: TRBV11-2; abundance: many; d_gene: TRBD1; CDR3nt: TGTGCCAGCAGCCCCACCAGCGGGACAGGGAACACTGAAGCTTTCTTT; CDR3aa: CASSPTSGTGNTEAFF